This record concerns one T cell receptor (beta chain) sequence. Its antigen is unknown. The sample belongs to a study of T-cell memory formation after mild COVID-19. Whole-study results and caveats: SARS-CoV-2 specificity was not confirmed for second-wave clones peaking on day 37. Clones that contracted from day 15 to 85 had balanced CD4/CD8; later expanders were CD4+ biased. Most CD4+ clones that shrank were in CM and EM, while CD8+ ones turned up in EMRA. Cross-reactive memory apparently joined, as some responding clones appeared in pre-infection memory.

MiXCR, applied by TCRdb to the 5' RACE reads, yields one record per CDR3 protein. The sample records 150,000 to 200,000 distinct CDR3 sequences, approximately 10% being singletons. Germline CDR1 and CDR2: SQVTM and ANQGSEA. The CDR3 sequence is 13 residues long. V lost 5 bases and J lost 0, with 10 bases in between. Sequencing was carried out using PBMCs or a T cell subset sorted from them (not recorded which). This chain connects TRBV29-1 to TRBJ2-5; possibly TRBD1 for D (6 bases). The receptor was derived from a man in his late teens or twenties who had mild COVID-19 (a few samples of this study predate the infection). Cell type and time point are not known. CDR3 in amino acids: CSVSTGYQETQYF. The DNA for the CDR3 is TGCAGCGTTTCTACAGGGTACCAAGAGACCCAGTACTTC.